In its sample, the clone carrying this T cell receptor beta chain was seen once. These data are taken from a study of PD-L1 blockade in urothelial cancer. Profiling relied on immunoSEQ multiplex PCR, and the TCRdb table lists in-frame clones only, not all of them. The table has about 82,000 clones, 82% seen once. The input for sequencing was PBMCs, taken around atezolizumab (anti-PD-L1) treatment. This TCR was recovered from an older man with urothelial cancer.

The CDR3 DNA follows: TGCGCCAGCAGCCCAGCTTGGGAGTCTATGGGCTTAAATGAGCAGTTCTTC. This translates into CASSPAWESMGLNEQFF. This sequence joins TRBV4-3 and TRBJ2-1, with D possibly matching TRBD2 (5 bases). There are 17 residues in the CDR3. CDR1 and CDR2 (germline): LGHNA, YSLEER. V shed 4 bases and J shed 7 bases, with 23 bases lying between them.